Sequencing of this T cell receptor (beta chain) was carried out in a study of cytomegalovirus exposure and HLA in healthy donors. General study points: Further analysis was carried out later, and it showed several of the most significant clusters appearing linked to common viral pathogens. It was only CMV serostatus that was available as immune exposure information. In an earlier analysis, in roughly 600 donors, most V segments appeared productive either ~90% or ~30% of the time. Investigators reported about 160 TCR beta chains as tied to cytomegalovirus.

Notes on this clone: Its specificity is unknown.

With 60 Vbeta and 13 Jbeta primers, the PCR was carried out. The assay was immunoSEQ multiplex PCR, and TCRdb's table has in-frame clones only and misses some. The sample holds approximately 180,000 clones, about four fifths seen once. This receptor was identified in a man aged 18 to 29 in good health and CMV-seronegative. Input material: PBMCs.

The CDR3 here is CAIGGREFTEAFF. CDR3 bases: TGTGCCATAGGGGGCAGGGAGTTCACTGAAGCTTTCTTT. The V gene is TRBV10-3, the J gene TRBJ1-1; 7 nucleotides line up with TRBD1. The CDR3 covers 13 residues. With V trimmed by 9 bases and J by 4 bases, 8 bases remained unmatched. Looked up from germline, CDR1 is ENHRY and CDR2 is SYGVKD.